This T cell receptor beta chain was found in a study of blood T cell repertoires in COVID-19. Study context: Collection of acute and convalescent COVID-19 samples took place in the United States, Italy and Spain.

This table comes from immunoSEQ multiplex PCR, and its TCRdb copy is limited to in-frame clones, with some not included. The table shows about 130,000 clones, with around 86% occurring only once. The trim removed 3 bases at V and 4 bases at J, leaving 6 bases unmatched. Germline lookup yields CDR1 MNHNS and CDR2 SASEGT. The CDR3 spans 16 residues. The sample consisted of peripheral blood. This sequence joins TRBV6-1 and TRBJ2-3, with 11 nucleotides matching TRBD2. The receptor's source is a man aged 35 to 55 with active or convalescent COVID-19. CDR3 region: CASSDSGGARPDTQYF. In DNA form, the CDR3 reads TGTGCCAGCAGTGATAGCGGGGGGGCCCGCCCAGATACGCAGTATTTT.